Each of the 17 T cell receptor beta chains below was sequenced from the same sample in a study of shared clonotypes between healthy human individuals (dated by TCRdb to between 2020 and 2021). The library was produced with the immunoSEQ multiplex PCR assay. Here the immuneACCESS table is served through TCRdb, limited to in-frame sequences with V and J called. Missing clones are a known gap in these copies; in checked studies unresolved V genes cover under half, and the rest lacks a known reason. The sample has over 2 million clones on record, about 95% of them singletons. About 1.1% of the sample comes from the top ten. For the CD8 naive samples, CD45RO-negative cells were positively selected for CCR7, yielding a CD45RA+CCR7+ population from which TemRA cells were excluded. Sequencing input: naive CD8+ T cells sorted from blood. The cell subset or site label for this specimen denotes: CD45RA+CCR7+. The receptors originated from a man between 18 and 35 years old in good health.

This clone was seen just once. J is TRBJ2-2 and V is TRBV28; D is uncertain. The germline gives CDR1 MDHEN, CDR2 SYDVKM. The CDR3 extends over 14 amino acids. Trimming took 5 bases from V and 3 from J, leaving 10 bases between them. CDR3 sequence: CASSKRQYTGELFF. The CDR3 DNA is TGTGCCAGCAGTAAGAGGCAGTACACCGGGGAGCTGTTTTTT.

J is TRBJ2-2 and V is TRBV5-4; D remains ambiguous. The V gene's germline CDR1 is SGHNT and CDR2 YYREEE (reference sequence). Trimming pared 5 bases from V and 7 bases from J, leaving 12 bases between. The length of the CDR3 is 13 residues. CDR3 amino acids: CASSRATDGELFF. The CDR3 region has the DNA TGTGCCAGCAGTCGGGCTACAGACGGGGAGCTGTTTTTT.

J is TRBJ2-1 and V is TRBV6-6; D is possibly TRBD1 (5 bases). The CDR3 is 16 residues long. V was pared by 2 bases and J by 4 bases, with 15 bases between. Germline CDR1 reads MNHNY; CDR2 reads SVGAGI (reference sequence). CDR3 loop: CASSYGAQLQYNEQFF. For the CDR3, the DNA is TGTGCCAGCAGTTACGGGGCACAGCTCCAGTACAATGAGCAGTTCTTC.

The V and J genes are TRBV7-3 and TRBJ1-1; perhaps TRBD1 as D (6 bases). The CDR3 has 15 amino acids. The V gene's germline CDR1 is SGHTA and CDR2 FQGTGA. The ends were cut back, 4 bases at V and 4 bases at J, with 16 bases in the middle. The CDR3, as DNA: TGTGCCAGCAGCTCCGGACAGTATCCTCCCACTGAAGCTTTCTTT. Encoded protein: CASSSGQYPPTEAFF.

The genes are TRBV4-1 and TRBJ1-5; possibly TRBD1 for D (5 bases). This CDR3 region has 15 residues. V gave up 0 bases and J gave up 1 base, with 7 bases separating them. CDR1 is MGHRA and CDR2 is YSYEKL in the germline V gene. This CDR3 is CASSQEWDSNQPQHF. The CDR3 DNA reads as TGCGCCAGCAGCCAAGAGTGGGACAGCAATCAGCCCCAGCATTTT.

Turning to this clone: This sample includes further DNA sequences coding for the same CDR3. The chain is built from TRBV7-2 and TRBJ2-1, with 7 bases aligning to TRBD2. The ends lost 3 bases at V and 0 bases at J; junction bases unmatched: 2. Germline V gives CDR1 SGHTA, CDR2 FQGNSA. The CDR3 consists of 15 residues. CDR3 coding DNA: TGTGCCAGCAGCTTGACGGGGGGCTCCTACAATGAGCAGTTCTTC. Its translation: CASSLTGGSYNEQFF.

V is TRBV5-6 and J is TRBJ2-7; D possibly matches TRBD1 or TRBD2 (5 bases each). Deletions cut 4 bases from V and 3 bases from J, with 20 bases between. Germline assignment: CDR1 SGHDT and CDR2 YYEEEE. This CDR3 has 16 amino acids. Here the CDR3 reads CASSAKTEGLLYEQYF. The CDR3 DNA reads TGTGCCAGCAGCGCGAAGACAGAGGGCCTCCTCTACGAGCAGTACTTC.

This rearrangement joins TRBV5-6 to TRBJ2-7; 12 nucleotides line up with TRBD2. The CDR3 consists of 15 residues. Germline CDR1 SGHDT, CDR2 YYEEEE. V shed 6 bases, J shed 6 bases, and the junction held 10 bases outside the gene matches. The CDR3 protein is CASTSGLAGLGEQYF. The DNA of the CDR3 is TGTGCCAGCACCTCTGGACTAGCGGGATTGGGCGAGCAGTACTTC.

The rearrangement joins TRBV10-3 to TRBJ2-1; the match to TRBD2 covers 8 bases. CDR3 length: 15 residues. Trimming at V came to 3 bases and at J to 3 bases, leaving 4 bases not matched to a gene. Per germline, CDR1 ENHRY and CDR2 SYGVKD. CDR3 DNA: TGTGCCATCAGTGACGGCGGGAGGATCTACAATGAGCAGTTCTTC. Protein product: CAISDGGRIYNEQFF.

The chain combines TRBV11-2 with TRBJ2-1; 11 bases are shared with TRBD2. The CDR3 loop spans 15 amino acids. CDR1 SGHAT and CDR2 FQNNGV come from the germline V gene. The V gene end was trimmed by 5 bases and the J gene end by 3 bases; junction bases not matched to a gene: 3. The CDR3 DNA sequence: TGTGCCAGCAGCACCGGACTAGCGGGCTACAATGAGCAGTTCTTC. Translating gives CASSTGLAGYNEQFF.

The gene calls are TRBV19 and TRBJ2-1, with TRBD1 matching 9 bases. Germline V gene data show CDR1 as LNHDA and CDR2 as SQIVND (reference sequence). The CDR3 runs to 14 residues. V gave up 5 bases and J gave up 8 bases; unmatched junction bases: 7. The CDR3 loop reads CASSPGTGFDEQFF. The CDR3 DNA reads as TGTGCCAGTAGTCCGGGGACAGGGTTCGATGAGCAGTTCTTC.

This chain links TRBV2 with TRBJ2-7; D might be TRBD1 or TRBD2, each matching 7 bases. The CDR3 totals 17 residues. Germline-derived CDR1 and CDR2 are SNHLY and FYNNEI. The V end was cut by 0 bases, the J end by 0 bases, with 15 bases between. CDR3 region: CASSEAGGTVSSYEQYF. CDR3 DNA: TGTGCCAGCAGTGAAGCGGGGGGGACAGTTAGCTCCTACGAGCAGTACTTC.

V is TRBV7-9 and J is TRBJ2-3; 9 bases map to TRBD2. V shed 7 bases and J 0 bases; nucleotides not matched to a gene: 5. The CDR3 length is 15 residues. Per the germline V gene, CDR1 is SEHNR and CDR2 is FQNEAQ (reference sequence). As DNA, the CDR3 is TGTGCCAGCACCCCCGGACTAGCGAGCACAGATACGCAGTATTTT. Its translation is CASTPGLASTDTQYF.

This clone came up once. The CDR3 nucleotides are TGTGCCAGCAGTTTGGGGAGGGGTTTTACTAATGAAAAACTGTTTTTT. It translates to CASSLGRGFTNEKLFF. The rearrangement joins TRBV27 to TRBJ1-4, with D possibly being TRBD1 (5 bases). This CDR3 region has 16 residues. V shed 3 bases and J shed 2 bases, with 13 bases lying between them. Germline CDR1 reads MNHEY; CDR2 reads SMNVEV (reference sequence).

The chain is built from TRBV7-6 and TRBJ1-2; D possibly corresponds to TRBD1 (5 bases). V lost 5 bases to trimming and J lost 6 bases, with 22 bases between them. This CDR3 has 16 amino acids. Germline V lookup: CDR1 SGHVS, CDR2 FNYEAQ. CDR3 sequence (DNA): TGTGCCAGCAGCCATGCCGGGCCCCGGGACGTGGATGGCTACACCTTC. This sequence encodes CASSHAGPRDVDGYTF. The variable domain in full, with the rest retrieved from reference TRBV7-6 and TRBJ1-2, is GAGVSQSPRYKVTKRGQDVALRCDPISGHVSLYWYRQALGQGPEFLTYFNYEAQQDKSGLPNDRFSAERPEGSISTLTIQRTEQRDSAMYRCASSHAGPRDVDGYTFGSGTRLTVV.

The V gene is TRBV13, the J gene TRBJ2-7; no definite D call. The CDR3 runs 12 residues. V was clipped by 1 base and J by 5 bases, with 6 bases between them. Per the germline V gene, CDR1 is PRHDT and CDR2 is FYEKMQ (reference sequence). The CDR3 region has the DNA TGTGCCAGCAGCTTAGCTGGCAACGAGCAGTACTTC. Translation: CASSLAGNEQYF. Together with reference TRBV13 and TRBJ2-7, the CDR3 gives the full variable domain: AAGVIQSPRHLIKEKRETATLKCYPIPRHDTVYWYQQGPGQDPQFLISFYEKMQSDKGSIPDRFSAQQFSDYHSELNMSSLELGDSALYFCASSLAGNEQYFGPGTRLTVT.

To note about this clone: Just one base apart from a much larger clone, this may be a read error. The chain couples TRBV4-1 to TRBJ2-5, with a weak D call TRBD2 (6 bases). V shed 4 bases and J shed 1 base, with 10 bases lying between them. CDR1 MGHRA and CDR2 YSYEKL come from the germline V gene. The CDR3 length is 14 residues. This CDR3 is CASSLVAAQETQYF. The CDR3 nucleotides read TGCGCCAGCAGCCTAGTAGCGGCCCAAGAGACCCAGTACTTC.